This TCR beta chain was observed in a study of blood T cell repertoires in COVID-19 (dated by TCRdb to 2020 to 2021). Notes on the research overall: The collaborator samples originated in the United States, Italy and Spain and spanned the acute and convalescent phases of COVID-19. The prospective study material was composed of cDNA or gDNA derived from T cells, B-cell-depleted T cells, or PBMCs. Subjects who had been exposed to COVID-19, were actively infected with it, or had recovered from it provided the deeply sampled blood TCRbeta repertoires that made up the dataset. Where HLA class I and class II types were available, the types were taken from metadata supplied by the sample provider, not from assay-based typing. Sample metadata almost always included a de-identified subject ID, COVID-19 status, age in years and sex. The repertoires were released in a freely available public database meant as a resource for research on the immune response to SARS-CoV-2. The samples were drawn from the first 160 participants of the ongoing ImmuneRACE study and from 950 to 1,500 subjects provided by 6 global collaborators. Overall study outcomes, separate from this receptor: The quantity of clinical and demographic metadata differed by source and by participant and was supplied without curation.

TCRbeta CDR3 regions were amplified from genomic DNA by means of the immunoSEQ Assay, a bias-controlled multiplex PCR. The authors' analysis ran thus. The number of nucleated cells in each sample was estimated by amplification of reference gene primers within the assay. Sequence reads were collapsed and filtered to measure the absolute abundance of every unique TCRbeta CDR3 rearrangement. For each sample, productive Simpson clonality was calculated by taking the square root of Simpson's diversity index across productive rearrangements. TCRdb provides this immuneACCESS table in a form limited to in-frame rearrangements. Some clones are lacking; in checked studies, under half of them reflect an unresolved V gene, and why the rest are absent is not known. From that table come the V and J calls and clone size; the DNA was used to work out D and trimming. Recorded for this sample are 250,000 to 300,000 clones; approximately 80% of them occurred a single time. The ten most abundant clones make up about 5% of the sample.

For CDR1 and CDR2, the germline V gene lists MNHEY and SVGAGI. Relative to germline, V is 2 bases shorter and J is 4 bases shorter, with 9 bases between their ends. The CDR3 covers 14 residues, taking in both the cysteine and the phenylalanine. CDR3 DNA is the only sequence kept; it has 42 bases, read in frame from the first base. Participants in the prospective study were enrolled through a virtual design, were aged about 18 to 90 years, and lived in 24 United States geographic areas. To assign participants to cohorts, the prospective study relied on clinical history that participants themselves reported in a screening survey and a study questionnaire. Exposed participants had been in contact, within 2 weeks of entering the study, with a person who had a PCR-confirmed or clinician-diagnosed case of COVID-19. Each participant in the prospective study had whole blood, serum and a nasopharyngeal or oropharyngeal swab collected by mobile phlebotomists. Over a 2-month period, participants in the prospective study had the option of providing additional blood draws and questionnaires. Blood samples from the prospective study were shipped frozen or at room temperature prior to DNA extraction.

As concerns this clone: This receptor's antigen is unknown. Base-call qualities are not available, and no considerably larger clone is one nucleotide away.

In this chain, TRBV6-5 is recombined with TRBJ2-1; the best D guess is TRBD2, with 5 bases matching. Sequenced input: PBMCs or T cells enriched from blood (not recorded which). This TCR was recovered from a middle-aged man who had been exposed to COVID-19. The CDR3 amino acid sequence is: CASSYVGGYNEQFF. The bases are TGTGCCAGCAGTTACGTGGGCGGGTACAATGAGCAGTTCTTC.